This T cell receptor beta chain was obtained from a study of early T cells in non-severe SARS-CoV-2 infection. In the study overall: Bulk RNA isolated from unsorted whole blood underwent sequencing; chains were not paired.

Per germline, CDR1 SQVTM and CDR2 ANQGSEA. Trimming stripped 4 bases from V and 6 bases from J, with 9 bases between. The CDR3 length is 11 residues. This clonotype was found a few times. From the 5' RACE reads, TCRdb called clonotypes with MiXCR, one entry per CDR3 protein. Among about 97,000 distinct CDR3 sequences, about 11% were seen once, and the ten largest hold less than 5.5%. The J gene is TRBJ1-2, the V gene TRBV29-1; D gene ambiguous. The sequence was collected from an adult who was a healthcare worker with PCR-confirmed SARS-CoV-2 infection or an uninfected control (not recorded which). The specimen comprised whole blood, sampled at baseline. For the CDR3, the DNA is TGCAGCGTTGCCGACCGAGATGGCTACACCTTC. This translates into CSVADRDGYTF. Combining the CDR3 with reference TRBV29-1 and TRBJ1-2 gives the whole variable domain SAVISQKPSRDICQRGTSLTIQCQVDSQVTMMFWYRQQPGQSLTLIATANQGSEATYESGFVIDKFPISRPNLTFSTLTVSNMSPEDSSIYLCSVADRDGYTFGSGTRLTVV.